One sample yielded the 25 T cell receptor beta chains listed below, sequenced in a study of shared clonotypes between healthy human individuals. TCRdb's copy holds only in-frame clones and misses some; the assay was immunoSEQ multiplex PCR. The table lists about 480,000 clones, around 79% of them singletons, with 10% to 15% in the top ten. Sequencing was performed on PBMCs. Receptor source: a woman aged 40 to 55 in good health. Some clones in this sample may be carry-over from other donors' samples.

The chain has TRBV2 and TRBJ2-7; the match to TRBD2 covers 8 bases. J gave up 3 bases and V 8 bases, and 9 bases lay outside the gene matches. CDR1 is SNHLY and CDR2 is FYNNEI in the germline V gene. The CDR3 extends over 14 amino acids. The CDR3 spells CASGLERELYEQYF. In nucleotides, the CDR3 is TGTGCCAGCGGCCTAGAGCGGGAGCTCTACGAGCAGTACTTC.

This chain uses TRBV7-3 with TRBJ2-2; no reliable D call. Germline V gene sequence: CDR1 SGHTA, CDR2 FQGTGA. CDR3 size: 16 residues. Deletions cut 5 bases from V and 6 bases from J, with 19 bases between. The CDR3 sequence: CASSPTSGLIAGELFF. In DNA form, the CDR3 reads TGTGCCAGCAGCCCCACGTCGGGTCTAATCGCCGGGGAGCTGTTTTTT.

This chain connects TRBV28 to TRBJ2-7; no clear D gene. Germline V CDR1 and CDR2: MDHEN, SYDVKM. The germline V and J ends were trimmed by 5 bases and 3 bases, with 8 bases remaining between them. The CDR3 totals 12 residues. In DNA, the CDR3 is TGTGCCAGCAGTAAACCTAGCTACGAGCAGTACTTC. Translated, it gives CASSKPSYEQYF.

This clone was observed a handful of times. The rearrangement uses TRBV27 and TRBJ2-5, with 10 bases aligning to TRBD2. The J call may be faulty, since TRBJ2-7 better matches the DNA end. This CDR3 comprises 15 residues. CDR1 is MNHEY, CDR2 SMNVEV, per germline (reference sequence). Written as DNA, the CDR3 is TGTGCCAGCAGTTTATCTGTAGCGGGAGGTGGCGAGCAGTACTTC. Residues: CASSLSVAGGGEQYF.

V is TRBV27 and J is TRBJ1-5, with 8 bases lining up with TRBD1. Germline-derived CDR1 and CDR2 are MNHEY and SMNVEV (reference sequence). V trimming: 2 bases; J trimming: 7 bases; junction bases outside the gene matches: 7. CDR3 size: 15 residues. DNA for the CDR3: TGTGCCAGCAGTTTAGGACAGGGAAGAGGGCAGCCCCAGCATTTT. This sequence encodes CASSLGQGRGQPQHF.

The rearrangement links TRBV30 to TRBJ2-1; D is unresolved. V was pared by 0 bases and J by 7 bases, with 16 bases between. The length of the CDR3 is 15 residues. Germline loops: CDR1 GTSNPN, CDR2 SVGIG (reference sequence). The CDR3 DNA reads TGTGCCTGGAGTGTAGCGTTGGGTCTGGAGAATGAGCAGTTCTTC. Its protein product is CAWSVALGLENEQFF.

This clone came up once. The V and J genes are TRBV19 and TRBJ2-7, with D possibly matching TRBD1 (5 bases). V lost 11 bases, J lost 4 bases, and 27 bases lay in between. The germline V gene encodes CDR1 LNHDA and CDR2 SQIVND (reference sequence). CDR3 length: 16 residues. CDR3 sequence: CAPAMGQFPASYEQYF. The DNA of the CDR3 is TGTGCCCCCGCGATGGGGCAGTTTCCAGCGAGTTACGAGCAGTACTTC.

This clone was seen once. The chain employs TRBV5-4 and TRBJ2-1; 8 bases are shared with TRBD2. The V and J ends lost 2 bases and 0 bases, in that order; junction bases with no gene match: 1. This CDR3 spans 15 amino acids. CDR1 SGHNT and CDR2 YYREEE come from the germline V gene (reference sequence). The CDR3 reads CASSFGTSSYNEQFF. In nucleotides, the CDR3 is TGTGCCAGCAGCTTTGGGACTAGCTCCTACAATGAGCAGTTCTTC.

The CDR3 region is CASSPNSRGSEQYF. CDR3 DNA sequence: TGTGCCAGCAGCCCCAATTCTAGGGGGAGCGAGCAGTACTTC. V usage is TRBV6-5 and J usage is TRBJ2-7, with D maybe TRBD1 (6 bases). The CDR3 covers 14 residues. Germline CDR1 reads MNHEY; CDR2 reads SVGAGI. V dropped 6 bases and J dropped 6 bases, with 18 bases sitting between them.

This clone came up once. The sample contains more than one DNA sequence encoding this CDR3. Here the CDR3 reads CSVEGQGDEQYF. The CDR3 region has the DNA TGCAGCGTTGAGGGACAGGGAGACGAGCAGTACTTC. The chain is built from TRBV29-1 and TRBJ2-7; 9 bases align to TRBD1. The trim removed 3 bases at V and 5 bases at J, leaving 2 bases unmatched. CDR3 length: 12 residues. Germline V gene data show CDR1 as SQVTM and CDR2 as ANQGSEA.

This chain joins TRBV5-1 and TRBJ2-7; TRBD1 aligns across 8 bases. In germline, CDR1 is SGHRS, CDR2 YFSETQ. V shed 4 bases and J 5 bases; nucleotides not matched to a gene: 8. The CDR3 is 14 residues long. The CDR3 reads CASSRADRVDEQYF. CDR3 DNA sequence: TGCGCCAGCAGCCGGGCGGACAGGGTTGACGAGCAGTACTTC.

The gene calls are TRBV20-1 and TRBJ2-7, with TRBD1 as a possible D gene (5 bases). This CDR3 has 11 amino acids. V lost 5 bases, J lost 3 bases, and 8 bases lay in between. The germline V gene has CDR1 DFQATT and CDR2 SNEGSKA (reference sequence). The CDR3 loop is CSALQGYEQYF. Written as DNA, the CDR3 is TGCAGTGCTCTGCAGGGCTACGAGCAGTACTTC.

This chain connects TRBV27 to TRBJ1-3; D gene unclear. The CDR3 is 13 residues long. Germline V lookup: CDR1 MNHEY, CDR2 SMNVEV (reference sequence). Trimming shortened V by 5 bases and J by 1 base, and 6 bases separated the two germline ends. CDR3 region: CASSPTSGNTIYF. The DNA for the CDR3 is TGTGCCAGCAGTCCGACGTCTGGAAACACCATATATTTT.

The chain combines TRBV6-1 with TRBJ1-4; D might be TRBD1 (5 bases). The CDR3 contains 12 residues. Germline assignment: CDR1 MNHNS and CDR2 SASEGT. V was trimmed by 8 bases and J by 8 bases, leaving 12 bases between them. The CDR3 sequence is CASSPGREKLFF. The CDR3, as DNA: TGTGCCAGCTCGCCGGGGCGAGAAAAACTGTTTTTT.

V usage is TRBV25-1 and J usage is TRBJ1-1, with 10 bases aligning to TRBD1. Per the germline V gene, CDR1 is MGHDK and CDR2 is SYGVNS. The CDR3 consists of 13 residues. The V gene end was trimmed by 5 bases and the J gene end by 5 bases; junction bases not matched to a gene: 2. CDR3 sequence reads: CASSRTGGTEAFF. The DNA of the CDR3 is TGTGCCAGCAGTCGGACAGGGGGGACTGAAGCTTTCTTT.

CDR3 DNA: TGTGCCAGCAGTCCCCCTAGCGGGAGTGGTACCGGGGAGCTGTTTTTT. This translates into CASSPPSGSGTGELFF. The V call is TRBV28, the J call TRBJ2-2, with 10 bases matching TRBD2. Germline CDR1 is MDHEN and CDR2 is SYDVKM. Unmatched junction bases numbered 8, after V lost 5 bases and J lost 5 bases. The CDR3 runs 16 residues.

The chain couples TRBV25-1 to TRBJ1-4; D may be TRBD1 (6 bases). Germline-derived CDR1 and CDR2 are MGHDK and SYGVNS. V was clipped by 3 bases and J by 5 bases, with 13 bases between them. This CDR3 region has 15 residues. The CDR3 DNA follows: TGTGCCAGCAGTGATCTACAGGGACTAAATGAAAAACTGTTTTTT. Translated, it gives CASSDLQGLNEKLFF.

As for this clone: Additional DNA sequences in this sample encode the identical CDR3. The chain links TRBV28 to TRBJ1-4; D not resolved. The CDR3 covers 15 residues. In germline, CDR1 is MDHEN, CDR2 SYDVKM. Trimming took 5 bases from V and 1 from J, leaving 11 bases between them. CDR3 protein: CASSPRTVTNEKLFF. Written as DNA, the CDR3 is TGTGCCAGCAGTCCAAGGACGGTAACTAATGAAAAACTGTTTTTT. The full variable domain, with the rest looked up from reference TRBV28 and TRBJ1-4, is DVKVTQSSRYLVKRTGEKVFLECVQDMDHENMFWYRQDPGLGLRLIYFSYDVKMKEKGDIPEGYSVSREKKERFSLILESASTNQTSMYLCASSPRTVTNEKLFFGSGTQLSVL.

This clone has a single count. The chain is built from TRBV4-2 and TRBJ2-7; D not resolved. Germline CDR1 and CDR2: LGHNA and YNFKEQ. This CDR3 has 16 amino acids. Trimming pared 0 bases from V and 0 bases from J, leaving 12 bases between. CDR3 bases: TGTGCCAGCAGCCAAGAATGGTCTTCGAGCTCCTACGAGCAGTACTTC. This gives the protein CASSQEWSSSSYEQYF.

On this clone: Other nucleotide sequences from this sample produce the same CDR3. The chain has TRBV15 and TRBJ2-3; D is undetermined. Trimming shortened V by 0 bases and J by 2 bases, and 3 bases separated the two germline ends. The CDR3 extends over 13 amino acids. The germline V gene encodes CDR1 LNHNV and CDR2 YYDKDF (reference sequence). CDR3 DNA: TGTGCCACCAGCAGAGATCCCACAGATACGCAGTATTTT. Translation: CATSRDPTDTQYF.

This sequence joins TRBV7-3 and TRBJ2-2, with 8 bases fitting TRBD2. Germline lookup yields CDR1 SGHTA and CDR2 FQGTGA. V shed 4 bases and J 0 bases; nucleotides not matched to a gene: 7. The CDR3 sequence is 17 residues long. The CDR3 reads CASSSPPGLANTGELFF. For the CDR3, the DNA is TGTGCCAGCAGCTCACCACCGGGACTAGCGAACACCGGGGAGCTGTTTTTT.

Regarding this clone: This sample includes further DNA sequences coding for the same CDR3. The chain uses TRBV18 and TRBJ2-2, with unresolved D. The CDR3 length is 12 residues. Trimming pared 0 bases from V and 5 bases from J, leaving 1 base between. The germline V gene has CDR1 KGHSH and CDR2 LQKENI. The CDR3 spells CASSPPTGELFF. CDR3 nucleotide sequence: TGTGCCAGCTCACCACCAACCGGGGAGCTGTTTTTT. The full variable domain, rest sourced from reference TRBV18 and TRBJ2-2, is NAGVMQNPRHLVRRRGQEARLRCSPMKGHSHVYWYRQLPEEGLKFMVYLQKENIIDESGMPKERFSAEFPKEGPSILRIQQVVRGDSAAYFCASSPPTGELFFGEGSRLTVL.

The chain is built from TRBV28 and TRBJ2-5; 7 bases map to TRBD1. The CDR3 totals 15 residues. V trimming: 6 bases; J trimming: 7 bases; junction bases outside the gene matches: 14. Germline V lookup: CDR1 MDHEN, CDR2 SYDVKM. CDR3 protein: CASRPATGASVTQYF. The CDR3 nucleotides are TGTGCCAGCAGACCCGCAACAGGGGCGAGCGTGACCCAGTACTTC.

The CDR3 nucleotides read TGCGCCAGCAGATCGACTAGCGGGAGTAATGAGCAGTACTTC. Translation gives CASRSTSGSNEQYF. The V call is TRBV5-1, the J call TRBJ2-7, with 12 bases lining up with TRBD2. The CDR3 has 14 amino acids. V lost 5 bases, J lost 7 bases, and 7 bases stayed unmatched. Germline V CDR1 and CDR2: SGHRS, YFSETQ.

This clone was seen only a few times. The V gene is TRBV29-1, the J gene TRBJ1-1; D is undetermined. This CDR3 is built from 11 residues. CDR1 SQVTM and CDR2 ANQGSEA come from the germline V gene. Trimming pared 8 bases from V and 4 bases from J, leaving 11 bases between. The CDR3 bases are TGCAGCTCGAGGAGTGGCACTGAAGCTTTCTTT. This gives the protein CSSRSGTEAFF.